This T cell receptor (beta chain) comes out of a study of blood T cell repertoires in COVID-19 (dated by TCRdb to 2020 to 2022). About the study as a whole: The collaborator samples originated in the United States, Italy and Spain and spanned the acute and convalescent phases of COVID-19. The material from the prospective study consisted of cDNA or gDNA derived from T cells, B-cell-depleted T cells, or PBMCs. Subjects who had been exposed to COVID-19, were actively infected with it, or had recovered from it provided the deeply sampled blood TCRbeta repertoires that made up the dataset. The repertoires were released in a freely available public database intended as a resource for research on the immune response to SARS-CoV-2. The samples were drawn from two sources: the first 160 participants of the ongoing ImmuneRACE study, and approximately 1,300 subjects contributed by 6 global collaborators. Nearly every sample came with metadata listing a de-identified subject ID, COVID-19 status, age in years and sex. Where available, HLA class I and class II types were taken from metadata supplied by the sample provider and were not determined by assay-based typing.

What the study reported, not specific to this receptor: The amount of clinical and demographic metadata varied by source and participant and was provided uncurated.

TCRbeta CDR3 regions were amplified from genomic DNA using the immunoSEQ Assay, a bias-controlled multiplex PCR. The original pipeline was this. The number of nucleated cells in each sample was estimated by amplification of reference gene primers within the assay. To quantify the absolute abundance of each unique TCRbeta CDR3 rearrangement, sequence reads were collapsed and filtered. For each sample, productive Simpson clonality was calculated as the square root of Simpson's diversity index across productive rearrangements. Not all clones reach the TCRdb copy of this immuneACCESS table, which keeps in-frame sequences only. Checked studies attribute under half of the gap to unresolved V genes and leave the rest unexplained. Clone size and the V and J calls come from that table; the DNA yielded D and trimming. This sample comprises around 77,000 clones, 83% of them detected only once. The ten largest clones take up 6.9% of the sample.

This clone was detected only once. What antigen it recognizes has not been identified. No much larger clonotype is one base removed from it; base qualities were not supplied. One collaborating source in Seattle enrolled patients while the patients were actively infected and followed the patients over time throughout the course of disease. Each collaborating institution followed its own protocols to collect whole blood in K2EDTA tubes. For TCRbeta analysis, collaborator samples were shipped as frozen whole blood, as isolated PBMCs, or as DNA extracted from either sample type. The sequence derives from a man aged 25-40 years with COVID-19, enrolled during active disease. The sequenced sample was peripheral blood.

The CDR3 protein: CASSGARGGNTIYF. The DNA is TGTGCCAGCAGTGGGGCAAGGGGCGGAAACACCATATATTTT. This receptor chain uses TRBV2 and TRBJ1-3; the D segment could be TRBD1, given 5 matching bases. The CDR3 sequence holds 14 residues, the cysteine and phenylalanine included. The entry retains the CDR3 DNA only, 42 bases that are in frame from base 1. The germline ends are 11 bases apart after V is trimmed by 4 bases and J by 4 bases. CDR1 and CDR2 were assigned from the germline V gene as SNHLY and FYNNEI.